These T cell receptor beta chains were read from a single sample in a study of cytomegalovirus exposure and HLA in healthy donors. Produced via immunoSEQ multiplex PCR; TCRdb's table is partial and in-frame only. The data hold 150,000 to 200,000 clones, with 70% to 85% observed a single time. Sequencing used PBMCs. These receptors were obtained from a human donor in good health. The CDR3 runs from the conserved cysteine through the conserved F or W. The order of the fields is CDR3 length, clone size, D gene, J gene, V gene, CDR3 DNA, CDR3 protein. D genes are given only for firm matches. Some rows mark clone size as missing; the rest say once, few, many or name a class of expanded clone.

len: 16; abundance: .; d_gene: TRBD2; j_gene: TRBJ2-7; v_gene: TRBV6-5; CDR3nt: TGTGCCAGCAGTTACTCGGGACTACTAAACCGCTACGAGCAGTACTTC; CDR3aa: CASSYSGLLNRYEQYF
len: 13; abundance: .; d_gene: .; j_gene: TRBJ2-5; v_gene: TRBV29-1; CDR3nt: TGCAGCGTTGAACTAGGTAAAGGAGAGACCCAGTACTTC; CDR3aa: CSVELGKGETQYF
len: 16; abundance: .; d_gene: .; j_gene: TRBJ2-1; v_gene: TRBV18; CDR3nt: TGTGCCAGCTCACCACAGACAGGGAGGACCTACAATGAGCAGTTCTTC; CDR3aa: CASSPQTGRTYNEQFF
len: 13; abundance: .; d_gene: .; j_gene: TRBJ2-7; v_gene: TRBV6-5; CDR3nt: TGTGCCAGCAGATATGCCGGGAACTACGAGCAGTACTTC; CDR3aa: CASRYAGNYEQYF
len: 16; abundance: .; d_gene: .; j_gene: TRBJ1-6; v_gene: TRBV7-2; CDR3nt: TGTGCCAGCAGCTTAGCCGTGGGGGGGGGCGATTCACCCCTCCACTTT; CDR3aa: CASSLAVGGGDSPLHF
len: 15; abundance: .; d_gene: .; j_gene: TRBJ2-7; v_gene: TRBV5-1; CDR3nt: TGCGCCAGCAGCTTGTGGGCAGGCCTCTCCTACGAGCAGTACTTC; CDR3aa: CASSLWAGLSYEQYF
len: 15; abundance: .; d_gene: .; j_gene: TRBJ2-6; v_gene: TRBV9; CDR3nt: TGTGCCAGTGGACCCAGGGTAGCTGGGGCCAACGTCCTGACTTTC; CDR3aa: CASGPRVAGANVLTF
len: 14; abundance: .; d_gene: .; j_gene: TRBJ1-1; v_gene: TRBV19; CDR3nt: TGTGCCAGTATTCCAGGGCGTTATAACACTGAAGCTTTCTTT; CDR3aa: CASIPGRYNTEAFF
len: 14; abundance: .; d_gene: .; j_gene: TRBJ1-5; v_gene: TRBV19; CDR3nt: TGTGCCACCCACGTCGGGGGTGGCAATCAGCCCCAGCATTTT; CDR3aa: CATHVGGGNQPQHF
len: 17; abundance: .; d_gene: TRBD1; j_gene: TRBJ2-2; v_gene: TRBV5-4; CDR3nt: TGTGCCAGCAGTCAGGGACAGGGGGCCTGGAACACCGGGGAGCTGTTTTTT; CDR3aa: CASSQGQGAWNTGELFF
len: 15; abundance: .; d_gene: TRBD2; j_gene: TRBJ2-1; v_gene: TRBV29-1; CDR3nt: TGCAGCGTTGAGGCGGGACTAGCGGGGGGTAATGAGCAGTTCTTC; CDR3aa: CSVEAGLAGGNEQFF
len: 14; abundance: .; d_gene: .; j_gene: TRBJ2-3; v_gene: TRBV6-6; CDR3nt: TGTGCCAGCATTCGGGAGCCACGCACAGATACGCAGTATTTT; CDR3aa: CASIREPRTDTQYF
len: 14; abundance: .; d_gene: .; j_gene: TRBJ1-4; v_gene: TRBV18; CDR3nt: TGTGCCAGCTCGCCCTCGGGGGGAAATGAAAAACTGTTTTTT; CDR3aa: CASSPSGGNEKLFF
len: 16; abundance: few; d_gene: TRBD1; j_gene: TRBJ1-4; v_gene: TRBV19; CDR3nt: TGTGCCAGTAGTACCGGAGGGACAGTGGGGAATGAAAAACTGTTTTTT; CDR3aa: CASSTGGTVGNEKLFF
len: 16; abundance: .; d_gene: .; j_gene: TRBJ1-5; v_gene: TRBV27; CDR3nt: TGTGCCAGCAGTGAAGGAGACAGGCCGGGAAATCAGCCCCAGCATTTT; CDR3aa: CASSEGDRPGNQPQHF
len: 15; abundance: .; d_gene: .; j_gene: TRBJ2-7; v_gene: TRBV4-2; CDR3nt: TGTGCCAGCAGCCAAGATGTGGCGGGATCCAGGGAGCAGTACTTC; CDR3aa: CASSQDVAGSREQYF
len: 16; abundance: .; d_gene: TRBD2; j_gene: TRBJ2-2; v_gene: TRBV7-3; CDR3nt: TGTGCCAGCAGCTTATCCCCCCGGGGGGGCACCGGGGAGCTGTTTTTT; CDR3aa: CASSLSPRGGTGELFF
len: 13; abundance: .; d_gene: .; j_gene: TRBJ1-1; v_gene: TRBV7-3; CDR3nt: TGTGCCAGCAGCTGGGCCATGAACACTGAAGCTTTCTTT; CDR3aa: CASSWAMNTEAFF
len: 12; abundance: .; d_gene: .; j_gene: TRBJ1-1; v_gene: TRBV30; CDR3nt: TGTGCCTGGAGTCGACAGGACACTGAAGCTTTCTTT; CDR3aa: CAWSRQDTEAFF
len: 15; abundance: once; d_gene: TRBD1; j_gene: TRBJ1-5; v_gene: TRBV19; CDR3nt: TGTGCCAGTAACCTAGGACAGGGCCCTAATCAGCCCCAGCATTTT; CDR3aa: CASNLGQGPNQPQHF
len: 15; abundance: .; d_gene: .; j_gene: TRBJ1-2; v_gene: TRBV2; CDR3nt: TGTGCCAGCAGCGCGAGCTGCAGGGAAAACTATGGCTACACCTTC; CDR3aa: CASSASCRENYGYTF
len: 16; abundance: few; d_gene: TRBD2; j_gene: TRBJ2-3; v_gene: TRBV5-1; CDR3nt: TGCGCCAGCAGCTTGACGGGCGGGGGGGCCAGAGATACGCAGTATTTT; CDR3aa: CASSLTGGGARDTQYF
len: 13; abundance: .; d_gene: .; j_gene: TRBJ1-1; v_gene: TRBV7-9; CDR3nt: TGTGCCAGCAGCCCTGCGAGGGGGACTGAAGCTTTCTTT; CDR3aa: CASSPARGTEAFF
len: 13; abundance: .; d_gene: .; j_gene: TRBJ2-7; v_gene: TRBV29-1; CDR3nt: TGCAGCGTTACAGACACCGCCTCGTACGAGCAGTACTTC; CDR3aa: CSVTDTASYEQYF
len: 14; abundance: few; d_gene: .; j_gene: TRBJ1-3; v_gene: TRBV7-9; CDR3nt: TGTGCCACCGACACAGGGAGCTCTGGAAACACCATATATTTT; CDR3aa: CATDTGSSGNTIYF
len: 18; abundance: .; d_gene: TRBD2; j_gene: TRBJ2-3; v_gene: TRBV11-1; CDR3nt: TGTGCCAGCAGCTTGCTCGTGGGACTAGCGGGGGGTGGGGATACGCAGTATTTT; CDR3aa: CASSLLVGLAGGGDTQYF
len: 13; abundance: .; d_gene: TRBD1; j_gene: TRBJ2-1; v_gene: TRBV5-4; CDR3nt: TGTGCCAGCAGCAGGGGACAGGCCCATGAGCAGTTCTTC; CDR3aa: CASSRGQAHEQFF
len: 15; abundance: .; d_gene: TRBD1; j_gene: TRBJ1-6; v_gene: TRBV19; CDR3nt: TGTGCCAGTAGCCCTCCGGGACAGGGGGATTCACCCCTCCACTTT; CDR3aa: CASSPPGQGDSPLHF
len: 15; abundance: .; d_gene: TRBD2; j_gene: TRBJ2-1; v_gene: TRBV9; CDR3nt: TGTGCCAGCAGCGCACCGGGACTAGTCGAGGGTGAGCAGTTCTTC; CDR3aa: CASSAPGLVEGEQFF
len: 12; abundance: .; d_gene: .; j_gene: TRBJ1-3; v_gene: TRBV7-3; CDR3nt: TGTGCCAGCAGCTTTTCAGGAAACACCATATATTTT; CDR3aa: CASSFSGNTIYF
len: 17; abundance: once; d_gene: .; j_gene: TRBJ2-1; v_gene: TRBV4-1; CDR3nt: TGCGCCAGCAGCCAAGATGGAAGGTGGAGCTCCTACAATGAGCAGTTCTTC; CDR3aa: CASSQDGRWSSYNEQFF
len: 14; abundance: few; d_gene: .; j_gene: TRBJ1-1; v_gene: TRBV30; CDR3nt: TGTGCCTGGACCCCGGTCCAACCCGGGACTGAAGCTTTCTTT; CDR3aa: CAWTPVQPGTEAFF
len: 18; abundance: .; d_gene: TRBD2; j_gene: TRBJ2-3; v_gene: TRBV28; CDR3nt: TGTGCCAGCAGTTTTCCTTTCTCTAGCGGGGGGTCCACAGATACGCAGTATTTT; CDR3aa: CASSFPFSSGGSTDTQYF
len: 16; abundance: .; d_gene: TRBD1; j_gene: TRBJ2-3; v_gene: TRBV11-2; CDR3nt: TGTGCCAGCAGCTTAGCCCCCCGAGGGGGCCCAGATACGCAGTATTTT; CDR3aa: CASSLAPRGGPDTQYF
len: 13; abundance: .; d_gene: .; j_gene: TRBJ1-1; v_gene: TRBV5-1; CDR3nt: TGCGCCAGCAGCTTGGGGGGCAACACTGAAGCTTTCTTT; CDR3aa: CASSLGGNTEAFF
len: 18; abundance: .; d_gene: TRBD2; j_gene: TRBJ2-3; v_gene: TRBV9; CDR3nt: TGTGCCAGCAGCGTAGTGGCTAGCGGGGGGGCGGGCACAGATACGCAGTATTTT; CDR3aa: CASSVVASGGAGTDTQYF
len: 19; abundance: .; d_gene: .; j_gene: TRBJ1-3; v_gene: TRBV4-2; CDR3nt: TGTGCCAGCAGCCAAGATGAAATGAGGGCAGGTCTCTCTGGAAACACCATATATTTT; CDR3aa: CASSQDEMRAGLSGNTIYF
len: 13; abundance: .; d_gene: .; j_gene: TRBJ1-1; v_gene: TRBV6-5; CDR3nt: TGTGCCAGCAGTTTTAAGACAGACACTGAAGCTTTCTTT; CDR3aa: CASSFKTDTEAFF
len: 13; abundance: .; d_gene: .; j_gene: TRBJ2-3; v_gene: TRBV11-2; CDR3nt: TGTGCCAGCAGCTTTTTGGCGGGGGATACGCAGTATTTT; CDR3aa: CASSFLAGDTQYF
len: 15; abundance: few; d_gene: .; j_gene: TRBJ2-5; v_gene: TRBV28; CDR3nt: TGTGCCAGCAGTCTATCCAGCGTAGCCCAAGAGACCCAGTACTTC; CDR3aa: CASSLSSVAQETQYF
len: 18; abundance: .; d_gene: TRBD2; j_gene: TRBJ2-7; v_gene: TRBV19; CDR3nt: TGTGCCAGTAGTATCTCTAGCGGGGGTCCTTCTAGCTCCTACGAGCAGTACTTC; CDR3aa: CASSISSGGPSSSYEQYF
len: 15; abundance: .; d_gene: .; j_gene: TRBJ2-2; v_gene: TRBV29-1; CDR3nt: TGCAGCGCCCCCGGCGGGAATTCGAACACCGGGGAGCTGTTTTTT; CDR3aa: CSAPGGNSNTGELFF
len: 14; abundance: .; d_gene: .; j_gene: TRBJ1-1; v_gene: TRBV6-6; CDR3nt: TGTGCCAGCAGGGTGGGGGGTGAGAACACTGAAGCTTTCTTT; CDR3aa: CASRVGGENTEAFF
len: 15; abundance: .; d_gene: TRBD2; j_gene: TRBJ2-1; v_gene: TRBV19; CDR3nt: TGTGCCAGTACCGATGGCACTAGCGGGGGCTATGAGCAGTTCTTC; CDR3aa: CASTDGTSGGYEQFF
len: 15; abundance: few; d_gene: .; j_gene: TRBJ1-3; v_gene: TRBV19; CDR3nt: TGTGCCAGTACCCTAACGCCACGCTCTGGAAACACCATATATTTT; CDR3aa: CASTLTPRSGNTIYF
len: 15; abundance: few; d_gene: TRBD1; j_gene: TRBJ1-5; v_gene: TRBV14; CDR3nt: TGTGCCAGCAGACCGGTGGGACAGATGAATCAGCCCCAGCATTTT; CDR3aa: CASRPVGQMNQPQHF
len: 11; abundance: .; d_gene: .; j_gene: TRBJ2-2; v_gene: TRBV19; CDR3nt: TGTGCCAGTAGTGCGACCGGGGAGCTGTTTTTT; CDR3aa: CASSATGELFF
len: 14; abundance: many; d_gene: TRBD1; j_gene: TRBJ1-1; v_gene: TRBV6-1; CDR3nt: TGTGCCAGCAGTCCCGACAGGGGATACGCTGAAGCTTTCTTT; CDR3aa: CASSPDRGYAEAFF